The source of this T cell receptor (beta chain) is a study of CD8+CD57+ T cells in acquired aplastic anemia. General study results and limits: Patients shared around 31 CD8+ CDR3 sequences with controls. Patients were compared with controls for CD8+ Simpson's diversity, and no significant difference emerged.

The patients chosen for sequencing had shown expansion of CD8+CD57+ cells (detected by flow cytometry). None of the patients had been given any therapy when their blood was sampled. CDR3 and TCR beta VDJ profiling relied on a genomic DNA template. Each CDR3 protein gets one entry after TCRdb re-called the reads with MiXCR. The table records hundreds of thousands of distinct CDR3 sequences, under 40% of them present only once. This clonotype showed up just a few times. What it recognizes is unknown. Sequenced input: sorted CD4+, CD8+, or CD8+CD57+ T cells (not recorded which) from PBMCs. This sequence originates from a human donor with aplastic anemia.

CDR3 in DNA: TGCAGTGCCAGCCCCCGGTTTGGTCATAATCAGCCCCAGCATTTT. Translated, it gives CSASPRFGHNQPQHF. The chain couples TRBV20-1 to TRBJ1-5; no definite D call. Looked up from germline, CDR1 is DFQATT and CDR2 is SNEGSKA (reference sequence). This CDR3 has 15 amino acids. V was cut by 6 bases and J by 4 bases, with 19 bases left in between.